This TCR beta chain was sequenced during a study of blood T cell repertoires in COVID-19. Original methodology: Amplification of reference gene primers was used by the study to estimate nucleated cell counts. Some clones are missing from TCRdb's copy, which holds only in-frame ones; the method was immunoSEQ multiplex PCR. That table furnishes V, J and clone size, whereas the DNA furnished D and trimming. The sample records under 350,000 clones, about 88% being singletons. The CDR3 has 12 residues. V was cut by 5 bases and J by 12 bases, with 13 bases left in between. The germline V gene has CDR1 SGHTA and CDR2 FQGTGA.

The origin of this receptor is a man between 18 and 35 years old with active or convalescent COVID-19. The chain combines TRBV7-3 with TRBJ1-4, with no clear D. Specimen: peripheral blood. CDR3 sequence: CASSPSSGELFF. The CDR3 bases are TGTGCCAGCAGCCCCTCGTCCGGGGAACTGTTTTTT.